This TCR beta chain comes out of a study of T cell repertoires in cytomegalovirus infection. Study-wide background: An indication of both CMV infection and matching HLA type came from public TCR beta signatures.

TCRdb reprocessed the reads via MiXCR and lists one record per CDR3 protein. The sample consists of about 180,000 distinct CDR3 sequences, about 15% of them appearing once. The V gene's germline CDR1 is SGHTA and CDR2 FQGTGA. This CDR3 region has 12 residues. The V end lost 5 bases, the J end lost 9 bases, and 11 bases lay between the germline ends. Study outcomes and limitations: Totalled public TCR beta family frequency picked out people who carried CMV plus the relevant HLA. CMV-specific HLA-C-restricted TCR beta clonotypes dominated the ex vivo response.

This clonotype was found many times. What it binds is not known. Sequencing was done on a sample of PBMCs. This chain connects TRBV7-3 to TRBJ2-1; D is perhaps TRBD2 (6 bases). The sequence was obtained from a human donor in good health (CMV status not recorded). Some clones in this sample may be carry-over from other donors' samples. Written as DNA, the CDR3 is TGTGCCAGCAGCAGTAGCGGAGGTGAGCAGTTCTTC. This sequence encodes CASSSSGGEQFF.